These 25 T cell receptor beta chains were sequenced from one sample in a study of vaccination effects on CD4 cells after COVID-19. TCRdb's table, derived via immunoSEQ multiplex PCR, lists solely in-frame clones and lacks some. The sample contains under 40,000 clones, approximately 81% of which appear only once. Investigators separated out CD4+ T cells once approximately 9 days of culture had passed. PCR-confirmed SARS-CoV-2 infection occurred in the person between March and December 2020. Vaccination of participants consisted of two doses of either the BNT162b2 or mRNA-1273 vaccine. The antigens for these receptors are not known. Material: CD4+ T cells from PBMCs cultured without peptide, obtained after COVID-19 vaccination. The source is a human donor who had a prior SARS-CoV-2 infection.

The CDR3: CASSFSGSAAGSADTQYF. DNA for the CDR3: TGTGCCAGCAGCTTCTCGGGTAGTGCAGCGGGGAGCGCAGATACGCAGTATTTT. This chain connects TRBV7-6 to TRBJ2-3; 7 bases agree with TRBD2. CDR3 length: 18 residues. The V gene's germline CDR1 is SGHVS and CDR2 FNYEAQ. The trim removed 3 bases at V and 4 bases at J, leaving 16 bases unmatched.

The chain employs TRBV5-6 and TRBJ1-1; possibly TRBD1 for D (6 bases). Germline values: CDR1 SGHDT, CDR2 YYEEEE. V lost 2 bases and J 11 bases, leaving 13 bases between the germline ends. The CDR3 is 12 amino acids. The CDR3 reads CASSLRQGWAFF. CDR3 bases: TGTGCCAGCAGCTTACGGCAGGGGTGGGCTTTCTTT.

The rearrangement uses TRBV2 and TRBJ2-7; 8 bases are a match to TRBD1. Germline-derived CDR1 and CDR2 are SNHLY and FYNNEI. The CDR3 spans 14 residues. J was trimmed by 3 bases and V by 6 bases; bases with no gene match: 7. CDR3 nucleotides: TGTGCCAGCAGGGAACAGGGGGGTGTCTACGAGCAGTACTTC. As protein: CASREQGGVYEQYF.

The chain employs TRBV10-1 and TRBJ2-5; the D gene is possibly TRBD1 (6 bases). The CDR3 covers 16 residues. In germline, CDR1 is WNHNN, CDR2 SYGVQD (reference sequence). V dropped 5 bases and J dropped 1 base, with 17 bases sitting between them. In nucleotides, the CDR3 is TGCGCCAGCAGTCCGTGGGGGCTAGCCCTCCAAGAGACCCAGTACTTC. This codes for CASSPWGLALQETQYF.

The chain is built from TRBV30 and TRBJ2-7, with D tentatively TRBD1 or TRBD2 (5 bases each). The CDR3 extends over 15 amino acids. Germline-derived CDR1 and CDR2 are GTSNPN and SVGIG (reference sequence). Trimming pared 3 bases from V and 0 bases from J, leaving 15 bases between. The CDR3 bases are TGTGCCTGGAGCCCGGGGCAGCCAGCCTCCTACGAGCAGTACTTC. Encoded protein: CAWSPGQPASYEQYF.

The chain couples TRBV7-8 to TRBJ1-1, with a tentative D call TRBD1 (5 bases). CDR1 is SGHVS and CDR2 is FQNEAQ in the germline V gene. Trimming left V 6 bases short and J 6 bases short, with 17 bases between. The CDR3 has 14 amino acids. This CDR3 reads CASSRGGSSSEAFF. The CDR3 bases are TGTGCCAGCAGTCGCGGGGGGTCTTCCTCTGAAGCTTTCTTT.

The chain joins TRBV5-8 to TRBJ2-3; D uncertain. The CDR3 is 12 residues long. V dropped 4 bases and J dropped 9 bases, with 12 bases sitting between them. Per the germline V gene, CDR1 is SGHTS and CDR2 is YDEGEE. The CDR3 coding sequence is TGTGCCAGCAGCCCCACTTCATCCACGCAGTATTTT. Protein sequence: CASSPTSSTQYF. Full variable domain (outside the CDR3, taken from reference TRBV5-8 and TRBJ2-3): EAGVTQSPTHLIKTRGQQATLRCSPISGHTSVYWYQQALGLGLQFLLWYDEGEERNRGNFPPRFSGRQFPNYSSELNVNALELEDSALYLCASSPTSSTQYFGPGTRLTVL.

The rearrangement links TRBV11-2 to TRBJ2-7; TRBD2 matches 9 bases. CDR3 size: 15 residues. J lost 2 bases, V lost 5 bases, and 7 bases had no gene match. From germline, CDR1 is SGHAT and CDR2 FQNNGV. CDR3 amino acids: CASSLVTSGTYEQYF. CDR3 DNA: TGTGCCAGCAGCCTGGTGACTAGCGGTACCTACGAGCAGTACTTC.

This chain joins TRBV4-1 and TRBJ1-1; D ambiguous. The CDR3 consists of 15 residues. The germline CDR1 and CDR2 sequences are MGHRA and YSYEKL. Trimming removed 6 bases from V and 1 base from J, with 15 bases in between. The CDR3 loop is CASRPLLVGNTEAFF. In DNA, the CDR3 is TGCGCCAGCAGGCCACTATTAGTTGGGAACACTGAAGCTTTCTTT.

V and J are TRBV19 and TRBJ1-5; the D gene is possibly TRBD1 (6 bases). V was cut by 6 bases and J by 3 bases, with 15 bases left in between. The CDR3 has 15 residues. Germline V gene data show CDR1 as LNHDA and CDR2 as SQIVND (reference sequence). CDR3 in amino acids: CASRGGPGANQPQHF. CDR3 coding DNA: TGTGCCAGTAGGGGAGGGCCGGGGGCCAATCAGCCCCAGCATTTT.

This chain connects TRBV2 to TRBJ2-1; 7 nucleotides match TRBD1. Germline V gene lookup returns CDR1 SNHLY and CDR2 FYNNEI. Trimming cost V 8 bases and J 0 bases; bases outside gene matches: 1. The CDR3 contains 13 residues. The CDR3, as DNA: TGTGCCAGCGGGGACAGCTCCTACAATGAGCAGTTCTTC. As protein: CASGDSSYNEQFF.

This chain links TRBV11-2 with TRBJ2-3, with 9 bases that match TRBD1. The V gene's germline CDR1 is SGHAT and CDR2 FQNNGV. This CDR3 has 16 residues. V lost 2 bases and J lost 6; bases outside the gene matches: 9. This chain's CDR3 is CASSLTGQGMWDTQYF. The CDR3 DNA is TGTGCCAGCAGCTTAACGGGACAGGGTATGTGGGATACGCAGTATTTT. The whole variable domain, filled in from reference TRBV11-2 and TRBJ2-3, reads EAGVAQSPRYKIIEKRQSVAFWCNPISGHATLYWYQQILGQGPKLLIQFQNNGVVDDSQLPKDRFSAERLKGVDSTLKIQPAKLEDSAVYLCASSLTGQGMWDTQYFGPGTRLTVL.

This clone was observed a single time. This chain connects TRBV18 to TRBJ2-3; 7 bases fit TRBD2. CDR3 length: 14 residues. Germline V gives CDR1 KGHSH, CDR2 LQKENI. Trimming took 5 bases from V and 6 from J; bases not matched to a gene: 8. The CDR3 region has the DNA TGTGCCAGCTCAACCGGGACGGGGGGTGATACGCAGTATTTT. Its protein is CASSTGTGGDTQYF.

This clone was counted a few times. This rearrangement joins TRBV10-3 to TRBJ2-1, with 14 bases fitting TRBD2. V shed 8 bases and J 7 bases; nucleotides not matched to a gene: 13. Germline assignment: CDR1 ENHRY and CDR2 SYGVKD. The CDR3 sequence is 17 residues long. The CDR3 DNA follows: TGTGCCATCGGGCCGGGACTAGCGGGAGCCCGGGGGAATGAGCAGTTCTTC. Residues: CAIGPGLAGARGNEQFF.

This clone was seen a few times. This chain uses TRBV12-3 or TRBV12-4 with TRBJ2-4; 7 bases map to TRBD1. CDR3 length: 13 amino acids. Trimming took 5 bases from V and 6 from J; bases not matched to a gene: 4. The CDR3 reads CASSPHRGNIQYF. In DNA, the CDR3 is TGTGCCAGCAGTCCCCACAGGGGAAACATTCAGTACTTC.

The CDR3 nucleotides read TGTGCCAGCAGCTTAGTCGGGCGGGCCGGGACTAGCGTCGAGCAGTACTTC. It is translated as CASSLVGRAGTSVEQYF. The rearrangement joins TRBV7-2 to TRBJ2-7; 10 bases map to TRBD2. There are 17 residues in the CDR3. V shed 1 base and J 6 bases; nucleotides not matched to a gene: 12. From germline, CDR1 is SGHTA and CDR2 FQGNSA. Together with reference TRBV7-2 and TRBJ2-7, the CDR3 gives the full variable domain: GAGVSQSPSNKVTEKGKDVELRCDPISGHTALYWYRQSLGQGLEFLIYFQGNSAPDKSGLPSDRFSAERTGGSVSTLTIQRTQQEDSAVYLCASSLVGRAGTSVEQYFGPGTRLTVT.

V gene TRBV27 combines with J gene TRBJ2-4; TRBD1 is a possible D gene (6 bases). This CDR3 has 16 amino acids. From germline, CDR1 is MNHEY and CDR2 SMNVEV (reference sequence). V lost 1 base and J 6 bases, leaving 16 bases between the germline ends. CDR3 protein: CASSLFGQGSRNIQYF. CDR3 nucleotide sequence: TGTGCCAGCAGTTTATTTGGTCAGGGGTCTCGAAACATTCAGTACTTC.

The chain joins TRBV30 to TRBJ1-1, with 11 nucleotides matching TRBD1. Per the germline V gene, CDR1 is GTSNPN and CDR2 is SVGIG (reference sequence). This CDR3 spans 15 amino acids. The trim removed 5 bases at V and 0 bases at J, leaving 5 bases unmatched. CDR3 sequence reads: CAWGGQGALNTEAFF. As DNA, the CDR3 is TGTGCCTGGGGAGGACAGGGGGCCTTGAACACTGAAGCTTTCTTT.

DNA of the CDR3: TGTGCCAGCACCCAGGGGCGCAGTCCCTATGGCTACACCTTC. Amino acids: CASTQGRSPYGYTF. The genes are TRBV6-5 and TRBJ1-2; possibly TRBD1 for D (6 bases). The germline V gene encodes CDR1 MNHEY and CDR2 SVGAGI. V lost 7 bases to trimming and J lost 4 bases, with 16 bases between them. The CDR3 totals 14 residues.

This chain uses TRBV6-2 or TRBV6-3 with TRBJ2-2; D gene unclear. Trimming removed 4 bases at V and 3 bases at J, with 3 bases between. The germline CDR1 and CDR2 sequences are MNHEY and SVGEGT. There are 12 residues in the CDR3. The CDR3 nucleotides are TGTGCCAGCAGTTCTGACACCGGGGAGCTGTTTTTT. Translation: CASSSDTGELFF.

The rearrangement uses TRBV6-1 and TRBJ2-7, with 7 positions matching TRBD2. The trim removed 0 bases at V and 2 bases at J, leaving 7 bases unmatched. This CDR3 has 16 residues. Germline CDR1 and CDR2: MNHNS and SASEGT. The DNA of the CDR3 is TGTGCCAGCAGTGAAGCGGGGACTAATACGGCCTACGAGCAGTACTTC. Translating gives CASSEAGTNTAYEQYF.

The gene calls are TRBV5-4 and TRBJ1-1; 9 positions agree with TRBD1. This CDR3 contains 18 residues. CDR1 SGHNT and CDR2 YYREEE come from the germline V gene (reference sequence). The ends lost 0 bases at V and 0 bases at J; junction bases unmatched: 9. The CDR3, as DNA: TGTGCCAGCAGCTTGGATTTCCGGGACAGGGCTGTGAACACTGAAGCTTTCTTT. Protein: CASSLDFRDRAVNTEAFF.

This chain joins TRBV6-5 and TRBJ1-2, with 7 bases matching TRBD1. V shed 9 bases and J 1 base; nucleotides not matched to a gene: 8. The germline V gene has CDR1 MNHEY and CDR2 SVGAGI. This CDR3 has 14 residues. CDR3 residues: CASQPGTDNYGYTF. The CDR3, as DNA: TGTGCCAGTCAACCGGGGACAGATAACTATGGCTACACCTTC.

The chain links TRBV7-2 to TRBJ2-1; D gene uncertain. CDR3 size: 15 residues. Germline lookup yields CDR1 SGHTA and CDR2 FQGNSA. The germline V and J ends were trimmed by 2 bases and 3 bases, with 11 bases remaining between them. The DNA for the CDR3 is TGTGCCAGCAGCTTAAACCCCGGGCTCTACAATGAGCAGTTCTTC. Protein: CASSLNPGLYNEQFF. The full variable domain, completed using reference TRBV7-2 and TRBJ2-1, is GAGVSQSPSNKVTEKGKDVELRCDPISGHTALYWYRQSLGQGLEFLIYFQGNSAPDKSGLPSDRFSAERTGGSVSTLTIQRTQQEDSAVYLCASSLNPGLYNEQFFGPGTRLTVL.

This clone turned up a few times. The chain is built from TRBV19 and TRBJ2-7, with D uncertain. Trimming left V 3 bases short and J 3 bases short, with 15 bases between. Germline CDR1 and CDR2: LNHDA and SQIVND (reference sequence). CDR3 size: 15 residues. The CDR3: CASSMAPSHLYEQYF. CDR3 nucleotide sequence: TGTGCCAGTAGTATGGCGCCCTCACACCTCTACGAGCAGTACTTC. Full variable domain (rest looked up from reference TRBV19 and TRBJ2-7): DGGITQSPKYLFRKEGQNVTLSCEQNLNHDAMYWYRQDPGQGLRLIYYSQIVNDFQKGDIAEGYSVSREKKESFPLTVTSAQKNPTAFYLCASSMAPSHLYEQYFGPGTRLTVT.